This T cell receptor (beta chain) was sequenced during a study of beta chain features in type 1 diabetes. Study background: Investigators examined 107,917,701 sorted cells across all samples.

Every isolated RNA sample was fully reverse transcribed, so sequencing captured expressed TCRB transcripts. Some clones are missing from TCRdb's copy, which holds only in-frame ones; the method was immunoSEQ multiplex PCR. Of about 230,000 clones detected, over 8.5% appear once; the ten largest clones hold less than 0.035%. This clone was counted only a few times. The CDR3 has 13 residues. V lost 2 bases to trimming and J lost 5 bases, with 9 bases between them. The germline V gene has CDR1 MNHNS and CDR2 SASEGT. Via CD45RO/CCR7/CD25/CD127/CD95/CD27, cells of the CD4+ naive, central memory, regulatory and stem cell-like memory subsets were sorted.

The specimen sequenced was naive CD4+ T cells from blood. This sequence was found in a woman between 18 and 29 years old in good health. The J gene is TRBJ2-5, the V gene TRBV6-1; the D is unclear. The CDR3 sequence is CASSEFNQETQYF. The CDR3 DNA reads as TGTGCCAGCAGTGAATTCAATCAGGAGACCCAGTACTTC.